This TCR beta chain was observed in a study of T cell clones after liver transplantation. Study-level background: TCRbeta sequencing after a pre-transplant mixed lymphocyte reaction identified graft-donor-reactive clones, later tracked in post-transplant blood.

TCRdb's copy holds only in-frame clones and misses some; the assay was immunoSEQ multiplex PCR. The table records tens of thousands of clones, 71% of them present only once. This clone was picked up one time. Trimming at V came to 6 bases and at J to 6 bases, leaving 9 bases not matched to a gene. CDR3 length: 15 amino acids. CDR1 is ENHRY, CDR2 SYGVKD, per germline. The source was CD4+ T cells from blood, collected before liver transplant. The chain joins TRBV10-3 to TRBJ2-1, with TRBD2 identical over 9 bases. This receptor was obtained from a human donor who received a liver transplant. The CDR3 here is CAISNAGLATNEQFF. Written as DNA, the CDR3 is TGTGCCATCAGCAACGCGGGACTAGCTACCAATGAGCAGTTCTTC.